These 8 T cell receptor beta chains share one sample of origin, sequenced in a study of T cell repertoires in cytomegalovirus infection. From the reads, TCRdb called clonotypes with MiXCR, one entry per CDR3 protein. The sample shows more than 400,000 distinct CDR3 sequences, 26% of them seen only once. Input material: PBMCs. Receptors originate from a human donor in good health (CMV status not recorded). Some clones in this sample may be carry-over from other donors' samples.

This clonotype was seen once. V and J are TRBV28 and TRBJ2-7, with D perhaps matching TRBD2 (6 bases). Trimming removed 2 bases at V and 0 bases at J, with 17 bases between. The CDR3 sequence is 17 residues long. CDR1 is MDHEN and CDR2 is SYDVKM in the germline V gene. CDR3 DNA: TGTGCCAGCAGTTTACCTCCCTTTGGGAGGACCTCCTACGAGCAGTACTTC. This sequence encodes CASSLPPFGRTSYEQYF.

The J gene is TRBJ2-1, the V gene TRBV7-2; 10 positions agree with TRBD2. Germline V gives CDR1 SGHTA, CDR2 FQGNSA. This CDR3 comprises 15 residues. V gave up 6 bases and J gave up 8 bases; unmatched junction bases: 10. CDR3: CASRSGRAGEDEQFF. The CDR3 coding sequence is TGTGCCAGCAGAAGCGGGAGGGCGGGTGAGGATGAGCAGTTCTTC.

Many counts were recorded for this clonotype. The chain couples TRBV7-2 to TRBJ2-3; 11 bases are a match to TRBD2. The CDR3 contains 17 residues. CDR1 is SGHTA, CDR2 FQGNSA, per germline. The trim removed 2 bases at V and 1 base at J, leaving 5 bases unmatched. The CDR3 sequence is CASSLRTLAGGTDTQYF. The CDR3 coding sequence is TGTGCCAGCAGCTTACGAACACTAGCGGGAGGCACAGATACGCAGTATTTT.

This clonotype has a handful of counts. The rearrangement uses TRBV27 and TRBJ2-1; the D gene is possibly TRBD2 (6 bases). The CDR3 loop spans 14 amino acids. Germline V gives CDR1 MNHEY, CDR2 SMNVEV (reference sequence). Trimming pared 6 bases from V and 3 bases from J, leaving 12 bases between. In DNA form, the CDR3 reads TGTGCCAGCAGAAGACCCGGGAGCTACAATGAGCAGTTCTTC. Translation gives CASRRPGSYNEQFF.

The chain joins TRBV11-2 to TRBJ2-1; unclear D gene. CDR3 length: 12 residues. CDR1 and CDR2 from the germline V gene are SGHAT and FQNNGV. The germline V and J ends were trimmed by 3 bases and 9 bases, with 9 bases remaining between them. In nucleotides, the CDR3 is TGTGCCAGCAGCTTTGATTCCGTTGAGCAGTTCTTC. Translated, it gives CASSFDSVEQFF. Supplemented by reference TRBV11-2 and TRBJ2-1, the full variable domain reads EAGVAQSPRYKIIEKRQSVAFWCNPISGHATLYWYQQILGQGPKLLIQFQNNGVVDDSQLPKDRFSAERLKGVDSTLKIQPAKLEDSAVYLCASSFDSVEQFFGPGTRLTVL.

The table lists this clonotype with a few counts. The chain couples TRBV20-1 to TRBJ2-3; TRBD2 matches at 8 bases. V was pared by 3 bases and J by 2 bases, with 7 bases of the junction left unmatched. The CDR3 extends over 15 amino acids. Germline CDR1 and CDR2: DFQATT and SNEGSKA (reference sequence). CDR3 residues: CSASPLAGVTDTQYF. DNA of the CDR3: TGCAGTGCTAGTCCCCTAGCGGGTGTCACAGATACGCAGTATTTT.

The CDR3 loop is CASSLLPDPQGQPQHF. CDR3 DNA: TGTGCCAGCAGCTTACTCCCCGATCCGCAGGGTCAGCCCCAGCATTTT. The chain is built from TRBV7-8 and TRBJ1-5; a possible D gene is TRBD1 (5 bases). CDR1 is SGHVS and CDR2 is FQNEAQ in the germline V gene. With 2 bases removed from V and 6 bases from J, the gap between germline ends came to 17 bases. The CDR3 consists of 16 residues.

V gene TRBV28 combines with J gene TRBJ2-7; 7 bases agree with TRBD2. Trimming cost V 6 bases and J 0 bases; bases outside gene matches: 8. There are 15 residues in the CDR3. From germline, CDR1 is MDHEN and CDR2 SYDVKM. The CDR3 is CASRFLAGASYEQYF. Written as DNA, the CDR3 is TGTGCCAGCAGGTTCTTAGCGGGTGCCTCCTACGAGCAGTACTTC.